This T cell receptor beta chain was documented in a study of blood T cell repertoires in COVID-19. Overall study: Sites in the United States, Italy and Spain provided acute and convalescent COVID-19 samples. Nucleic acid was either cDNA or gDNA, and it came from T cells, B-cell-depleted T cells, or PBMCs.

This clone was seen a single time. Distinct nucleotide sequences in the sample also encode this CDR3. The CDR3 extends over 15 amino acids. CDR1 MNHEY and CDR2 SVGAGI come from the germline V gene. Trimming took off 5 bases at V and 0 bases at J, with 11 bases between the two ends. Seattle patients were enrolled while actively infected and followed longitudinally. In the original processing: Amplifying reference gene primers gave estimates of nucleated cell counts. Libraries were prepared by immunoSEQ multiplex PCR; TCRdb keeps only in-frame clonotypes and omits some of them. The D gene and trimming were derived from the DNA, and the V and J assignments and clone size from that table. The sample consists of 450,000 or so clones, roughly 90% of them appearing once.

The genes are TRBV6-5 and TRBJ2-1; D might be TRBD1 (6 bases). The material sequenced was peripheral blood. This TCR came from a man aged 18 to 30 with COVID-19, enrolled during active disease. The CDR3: CASSLDRSSYNEQFF. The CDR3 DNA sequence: TGTGCCAGCAGTCTTGACAGGAGCTCCTACAATGAGCAGTTCTTC.